This entry lists 11 T cell receptor beta chains sequenced from one sample in a study of STAT5B mutations in CD4+ large granular lymphocyte leukemia. Using immunoSEQ multiplex PCR, the repertoire was profiled, and TCRdb retains in-frame clones only, with some absent. The sample includes about 19,000 clones, around 85% of them seen just once. The source material was CD4+ T cells from blood buffy coats. These TCRs come from a human donor in good health.

This sequence joins TRBV18 and TRBJ2-7; 8 bases agree with TRBD1. Looked up from germline, CDR1 is KGHSH and CDR2 is LQKENI. This CDR3 is 15 amino acids long. The junction had 6 bases not matched to a gene; V was cut back by 4 bases and J by 1 base. In nucleotides, the CDR3 is TGTGCCAGCTCACGGCAGGGGGCGAGTTCCTACGAGCAGTACTTC. Translation: CASSRQGASSYEQYF.

The chain combines TRBV7-2 with TRBJ2-5; D possibly corresponds to TRBD2 (5 bases). The CDR3 is made up of 14 amino acids. Trimming removed 1 base from V and 4 bases from J, with 10 bases in between. CDR1 and CDR2 (germline): SGHTA, FQGNSA. The CDR3 DNA follows: TGTGCCAGCAGCTTAGGAGGGAGTCGAGAGACCCAGTACTTC. Residues: CASSLGGSRETQYF.

The chain couples TRBV2 to TRBJ2-1, with D tentatively TRBD2 (6 bases). Trimming took off 8 bases at V and 7 bases at J, with 15 bases between the two ends. CDR3 length: 13 residues. CDR1 SNHLY and CDR2 FYNNEI come from the germline V gene. CDR3 DNA: TGTGCCAGCCGGGGGACCTTCCTAAATGAGCAGTTCTTC. Translating it yields CASRGTFLNEQFF.

The count of this clone is one. This chain links TRBV10-1 with TRBJ2-3, with D maybe TRBD2 (6 bases). The germline V and J ends were trimmed by 1 base and 5 bases, with 16 bases remaining between them. The CDR3 extends over 16 amino acids. Germline CDR1 reads WNHNN; CDR2 reads SYGVQD (reference sequence). CDR3 in amino acids: CASSEFRTFGGDTQYF. CDR3 in DNA: TGCGCCAGCAGTGAGTTCCGGACATTCGGGGGAGATACGCAGTATTTT.

CDR3 nucleotides: TGCAGCGTTGACACTAGCGGGAGTGCGAAGACCCAGTACTTC. This sequence encodes CSVDTSGSAKTQYF. The chain has TRBV29-1 and TRBJ2-5; 11 bases fit TRBD2. After removal of 3 bases from V and 6 bases from J, the junction contained 6 bases not matched to a gene. Germline values: CDR1 SQVTM, CDR2 ANQGSEA. The CDR3 sequence is 14 residues long.

The chain is built from TRBV2 and TRBJ1-1; 10 nucleotides match TRBD1. Germline-derived CDR1 and CDR2 are SNHLY and FYNNEI. The V segment lost 8 bases and the J segment 4 bases; nucleotides outside the gene matches: 4. This CDR3 is built from 13 residues. The CDR3 DNA sequence: TGTGCCAGCGGACAGGGGGAAGGCACTGAAGCTTTCTTT. Translating gives CASGQGEGTEAFF.

This chain connects TRBV6-1 to TRBJ1-3; tentatively, D is TRBD1 (6 bases). The CDR3 loop spans 14 amino acids. CDR1 and CDR2 from the germline V gene are MNHNS and SASEGT. The V end was cut by 5 bases, the J end by 4 bases, with 12 bases between. CDR3 DNA: TGTGCCAGCAGTTTACAGGGTTGGGGAAACACCATATATTTT. It yields the protein CASSLQGWGNTIYF.

This clone occurred once. The rearrangement joins TRBV13 to TRBJ2-7; 7 nucleotides align to TRBD2. The CDR3 spans 17 residues. V lost 4 bases to trimming and J lost 1 base; unmatched junction nucleotides: 13. Germline V gene lookup returns CDR1 PRHDT and CDR2 FYEKMQ (reference sequence). CDR3 sequence reads: CASSSPTLAEKSYEQYF. The CDR3 nucleotides are TGTGCCAGCAGCTCCCCTACCCTAGCGGAAAAATCCTACGAGCAGTACTTC.

This clone was seen a single time. This sequence joins TRBV6-1 and TRBJ1-2; D is undetermined. Germline V gene lookup returns CDR1 MNHNS and CDR2 SASEGT. Trimming removed 6 bases at V and 2 bases at J, with 7 bases between. This CDR3 has 12 residues. The CDR3 is CASSSRNYGYTF. The CDR3 nucleotides read TGTGCCAGCAGCTCCCGGAACTATGGCTACACCTTC.

J is TRBJ2-2 and V is TRBV6-1; possible D gene TRBD1, 5 bases. Germline V lookup: CDR1 MNHNS, CDR2 SASEGT. Trimming removed 4 bases from V and 1 base from J, with 7 bases in between. This CDR3 has 14 residues. Here the CDR3 reads CASSATGNTGELFF. The CDR3 bases are TGTGCCAGCAGTGCAACAGGGAACACCGGGGAGCTGTTTTTT.

The chain has TRBV11-3 and TRBJ2-3, with 9 bases lining up with TRBD1. The V gene end was trimmed by 8 bases and the J gene end by 2 bases; junction bases not matched to a gene: 8. Looked up from germline, CDR1 is SGHNT and CDR2 is YENEEA. The CDR3 extends over 15 amino acids. CDR3 in amino acids: CASAIGQGPTDTQYF. For the CDR3, the DNA is TGTGCCAGCGCAATAGGACAGGGGCCCACAGATACGCAGTATTTT.